This TCR beta chain came from a study of blood T cell repertoires in COVID-19. Assay used: immunoSEQ multiplex PCR; TCRdb lists only in-frame clones, some missing. The sample shows 200,000 to 300,000 clones, roughly 90% of them seen only once. The CDR3 loop spans 15 amino acids. J lost 9 bases, V lost 4 bases, and 11 bases had no gene match. Per the germline V gene, CDR1 is SSHAT and CDR2 is FNYEAQ (reference sequence). This TCR came from a man aged 30 to 45 with active or convalescent COVID-19. V is TRBV7-7 and J is TRBJ2-1; 8 nucleotides align to TRBD1. The sequenced sample was peripheral blood. CDR3 residues: CASSSQGAGKAEQFF. The CDR3, as DNA: TGTGCCAGCAGCTCGCAGGGGGCTGGGAAAGCTGAGCAGTTCTTC.